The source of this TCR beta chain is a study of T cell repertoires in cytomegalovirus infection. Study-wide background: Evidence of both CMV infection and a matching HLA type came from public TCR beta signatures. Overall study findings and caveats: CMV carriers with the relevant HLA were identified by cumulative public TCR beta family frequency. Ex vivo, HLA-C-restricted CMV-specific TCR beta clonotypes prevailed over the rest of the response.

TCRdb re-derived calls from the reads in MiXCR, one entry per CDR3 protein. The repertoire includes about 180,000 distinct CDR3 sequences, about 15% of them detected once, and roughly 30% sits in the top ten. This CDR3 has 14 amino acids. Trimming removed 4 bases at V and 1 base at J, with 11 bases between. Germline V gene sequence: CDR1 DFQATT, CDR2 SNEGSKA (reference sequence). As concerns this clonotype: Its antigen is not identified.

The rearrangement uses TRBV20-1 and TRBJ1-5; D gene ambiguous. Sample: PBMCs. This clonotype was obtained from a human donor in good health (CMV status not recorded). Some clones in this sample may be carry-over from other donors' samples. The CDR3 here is CSAISGESNQPQHF. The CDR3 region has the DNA TGCAGTGCTATATCAGGCGAGAGCAATCAGCCCCAGCATTTT.